This TCR beta chain emerged from a study of blood T cell repertoires in COVID-19. For the study at large: Sites in the United States, Italy and Spain provided acute and convalescent COVID-19 samples. PBMCs, B-cell-depleted T cells, or T cells were the source of the cDNA or gDNA that made up the material.

Methods used by the authors: Reference gene primer amplification gave estimated nucleated cell counts. Measured with immunoSEQ multiplex PCR; TCRdb has only the in-frame clones, and not every one. V and J calls and clone size are as listed in that table; D and trimming were resolved from the DNA. The table has 150,000 to 170,000 clones, about four fifths seen once. This clone was observed a handful of times. The CDR3 is 14 amino acids. Germline assignment: CDR1 LNHDA and CDR2 SQIVND (reference sequence). V lost 5 bases, J lost 5 bases, and 8 bases stayed unmatched. Sequenced sample: peripheral blood. The TCR sequence derives from a woman at least 80 years old with acute or convalescent COVID-19. The chain uses TRBV19 and TRBJ1-2; TRBD1 matches 7 bases. The CDR3 loop is CASSPLDRLYGYTF. In DNA form, the CDR3 reads TGTGCCAGTAGTCCCCTGGACAGGCTATATGGCTACACCTTC. The full variable domain, with the rest looked up from reference TRBV19 and TRBJ1-2, is DGGITQSPKYLFRKEGQNVTLSCEQNLNHDAMYWYRQDPGQGLRLIYYSQIVNDFQKGDIAEGYSVSREKKESFPLTVTSAQKNPTAFYLCASSPLDRLYGYTFGSGTRLTVV.